This entry lists 26 T cell receptor beta chains sequenced from one sample in a study of OX40 agonist ivuxolimab in advanced cancers. Assay: immunoSEQ multiplex PCR; the TCRdb copy retains only in-frame clones and omits some. The table shows 50,000 to 70,000 clones, with about 91% occurring only once. The sequencing used CD4+ or CD8+ T cells sorted from blood, collected in a trial of the OX40 agonist ivuxolimab. The receptors come from an adult with an advanced solid tumor such as melanoma, head and neck, liver or kidney cancer.

This clone was seen a few times. The chain carries TRBV29-1 and TRBJ1-1; D is undetermined. Between the trimmed V and J ends, which lost 5 bases and 1 base, there was a span of 11 bases. This CDR3 contains 13 residues. CDR1 and CDR2 from the germline V gene are SQVTM and ANQGSEA. The CDR3 nucleotides are TGCAGCGTTTCCCGGTCCTCGAACACTGAAGCTTTCTTT. Protein: CSVSRSSNTEAFF.

Of note for this clone: At one of its ends the junction is not consistent with the germline gene, which may arise from a read error. The J gene is TRBJ1-1, the V gene TRBV19; 9 positions agree with TRBD1. CDR1 LNHDA and CDR2 SQIVND come from the germline V gene (reference sequence). The CDR3 spans 15 residues. CDR3 region: CASSIEGTGNAEAFF. In DNA form, the CDR3 reads TGTGCCAGTAGTATAGAAGGGACAGGGAACGCTGAAGCTTTCTTT. The whole variable domain, remainder taken from reference TRBV19 and TRBJ1-1, is DGGITQSPKYLFRKEGQNVTLSCEQNLNHDAMYWYRQDPGQGLRLIYYSQIVNDFQKGDIAEGYSVSREKKESFPLTVTSAQKNPTAFYLCASSIEGTGNAEAFFGQGTRLTVV.

The rearrangement uses TRBV5-1 and TRBJ1-2; 7 positions match TRBD1. This CDR3 region has 16 residues. The germline V gene has CDR1 SGHRS and CDR2 YFSETQ. With 2 bases clipped from V and 0 bases from J, the junction kept 7 bases outside the gene matches. The CDR3 nucleotides read TGCGCCAGCAGCTTAACGGGGACAGCCGCTAACTATGGCTACACCTTC. It specifies CASSLTGTAANYGYTF.

The chain joins TRBV6-5 to TRBJ2-3; D unclear. This CDR3 comprises 14 residues. CDR1 and CDR2 from the germline V gene are MNHEY and SVGAGI. V lost 1 base, J lost 2 bases, and 7 bases lay in between. The CDR3 DNA follows: TGTGCCAGCAGTTACTGGGCGGACACAGATACGCAGTATTTT. It is translated as CASSYWADTDTQYF.

The gene calls are TRBV6-1 and TRBJ1-5, with D perhaps TRBD1 (6 bases). V shed 3 bases and J shed 6 bases, with 12 bases lying between them. This CDR3 is built from 14 residues. Germline-derived CDR1 and CDR2 are MNHNS and SASEGT. This chain's CDR3 is CASSDSGGSQPQHF. Written as DNA, the CDR3 is TGTGCCAGCAGTGATTCCGGGGGCAGTCAGCCCCAGCATTTT.

The chain links TRBV7-6 to TRBJ1-4; a possible D gene is TRBD1 (5 bases). The CDR3 is 16 residues long. The germline V gene has CDR1 SGHVS and CDR2 FNYEAQ. V lost 0 bases, J lost 3 bases, and 11 bases lay in between. CDR3 region: CASSLAAQGANEKLFF. CDR3 bases: TGTGCCAGCAGCTTAGCGGCGCAGGGAGCTAATGAAAAACTGTTTTTT. Combining the CDR3 with reference TRBV7-6 and TRBJ1-4 gives the whole variable domain GAGVSQSPRYKVTKRGQDVALRCDPISGHVSLYWYRQALGQGPEFLTYFNYEAQQDKSGLPNDRFSAERPEGSISTLTIQRTEQRDSAMYRCASSLAAQGANEKLFFGSGTQLSVL.

The rearrangement joins TRBV5-1 to TRBJ2-2; 8 bases match TRBD2. CDR1 is SGHRS, CDR2 YFSETQ, per germline. V was pared by 2 bases and J by 5 bases, with 5 bases of the junction left unmatched. The CDR3 totals 15 residues. CDR3 region: CASSFDGTRTGELFF. In nucleotides, the CDR3 is TGCGCCAGCAGCTTCGATGGGACTAGGACCGGGGAGCTGTTTTTT.

The V call is TRBV19, the J call TRBJ1-1; D gene uncertain. The V and J ends lost 3 bases and 7 bases respectively, with 18 bases between them. Germline lookup yields CDR1 LNHDA and CDR2 SQIVND (reference sequence). This CDR3 has 15 amino acids. The CDR3 DNA sequence: TGTGCCAGTAGTATTGTAGGCAGAAGTGCGGGTGAAGCTTTCTTT. Protein product: CASSIVGRSAGEAFF.

The J gene is TRBJ2-2, the V gene TRBV5-5; tentatively, D is TRBD2 (6 bases). This CDR3 spans 15 amino acids. Germline V gives CDR1 SGHKS, CDR2 YYEKEE (reference sequence). Deletions cut 4 bases from V and 5 bases from J, with 15 bases between. CDR3 DNA sequence: TGTGCCAGCAGCCAGGACCCGGGGAGGACCGGGGAGCTGTTTTTT. This gives the protein CASSQDPGRTGELFF. The variable domain in full, completed from reference TRBV5-5 and TRBJ2-2, reads DAGVTQSPTHLIKTRGQQVTLRCSPISGHKSVSWYQQVLGQGPQFIFQYYEKEERGRGNFPDRFSARQFPNYSSELNVNALLLGDSALYLCASSQDPGRTGELFFGEGSRLTVL.

This clone turned up a few times. The chain couples TRBV28 to TRBJ1-2, with 8 bases identical to TRBD1. From germline, CDR1 is MDHEN and CDR2 SYDVKM. The CDR3 is 14 residues long. With V trimmed by 6 bases and J by 4 bases, 7 bases remained unmatched. CDR3 bases: TGTGCCAGCAGGGACAGGGTGTTTTCCTATGGCTACACCTTC. It codes for CASRDRVFSYGYTF.

This chain joins TRBV27 and TRBJ2-7, with D possibly matching TRBD1 (6 bases). This CDR3 spans 14 amino acids. The germline V and J ends were trimmed by 5 bases and 3 bases, with 14 bases remaining between them. The germline V gene has CDR1 MNHEY and CDR2 SMNVEV (reference sequence). The CDR3 sequence: CASSPTGWYYEQYF. CDR3 in DNA: TGTGCCAGCAGTCCAACAGGGTGGTACTACGAGCAGTACTTC.

The CDR3 loop reads CASSPPRTSAYNEQFF. In DNA, the CDR3 is TGTGCCAGCAGCCCCCCACGGACTAGCGCCTACAATGAGCAGTTCTTC. The chain employs TRBV21-1 and TRBJ2-1; the table calls TRBD2, which could not be checked here. TRBV21-1 is listed as a pseudogene. The CDR3 covers 16 residues.

V is TRBV7-2 and J is TRBJ1-5; no firm D call. The CDR3 covers 17 residues. Germline lookup yields CDR1 SGHTA and CDR2 FQGNSA. Trimming shortened V by 1 base and J by 0 bases, and 13 bases separated the two germline ends. The chain's CDR3 is CASSLGEPGFSNQPQHF. In DNA form, the CDR3 reads TGTGCCAGCAGCTTAGGGGAGCCAGGCTTTAGCAATCAGCCCCAGCATTTT.

This clone was recorded only once. This sequence joins TRBV7-6 and TRBJ2-5, with D tentatively TRBD1 (6 bases). The J call could be wrong; TRBJ2-7 is a better fit for the DNA end. Germline V gene lookup returns CDR1 SGHVS and CDR2 FNYEAQ. The CDR3 is made up of 14 amino acids. CDR3 bases: TGTGCCAGCAGCCAGGACAGAGCCTCCTACGAGCAGTACTTC. It is translated as CASSQDRASYEQYF.

This chain joins TRBV19 and TRBJ1-2; no firm D call. Per germline, CDR1 LNHDA and CDR2 SQIVND (reference sequence). The V end lost 7 bases, the J end lost 8 bases, and 17 bases lay between the germline ends. The CDR3 is 13 amino acids. CDR3 coding DNA: TGTGCCAGTACACGCGACGGGGTCTGGGGCTACACCTTC. Translated, it gives CASTRDGVWGYTF.

This chain joins TRBV18 and TRBJ1-1, with a weak D call TRBD1 (5 bases). The CDR3 runs 14 residues. Germline CDR1 KGHSH, CDR2 LQKENI. V dropped 3 bases and J dropped 1 base, with 9 bases sitting between them. CDR3 DNA sequence: TGTGCCAGCTCACCCGACAGTCGGAACACTGAAGCTTTCTTT. Its protein is CASSPDSRNTEAFF.

CDR3 loop: CASLPTGGPYEQYF. The CDR3 region has the DNA TGTGCCAGCCTTCCTACAGGGGGACCCTACGAGCAGTACTTC. J is TRBJ2-7 and V is TRBV6-1; 8 positions agree with TRBD1. CDR1 is MNHNS and CDR2 is SASEGT in the germline V gene. J lost 2 bases, V lost 8 bases, and 8 bases had no gene match. This CDR3 has 14 amino acids.

The chain has TRBV7-8 and TRBJ1-1; TRBD1 might be the D (6 bases). Germline values: CDR1 SGHVS, CDR2 FQNEAQ. Trimming cost V 5 bases and J 4 bases, with 20 bases left between them. CDR3 size: 16 residues. CDR3 residues: CASSVTRGAGSTEAFF. CDR3 DNA: TGTGCCAGCAGCGTTACCCGGGGGGCCGGGAGCACTGAAGCTTTCTTT.

The rearrangement links TRBV30 to TRBJ2-3; perhaps D is TRBD1 or TRBD2 (5 bases each). The V and J ends lost 1 base and 4 bases respectively, with 9 bases between them. Germline V lookup: CDR1 GTSNPN, CDR2 SVGIG (reference sequence). This CDR3 has 13 amino acids. This chain's CDR3 is CAWSGGAADTQYF. Written as DNA, the CDR3 is TGTGCCTGGAGTGGAGGGGCAGCAGATACGCAGTATTTT. The variable domain in full, with the rest retrieved from reference TRBV30 and TRBJ2-3, is SQTIHQWPATLVQPVGSPLSLECTVEGTSNPNLYWYRQAAGRGLQLLFYSVGIGQISSEVPQNLSASRPQDRQFILSSKKLLLSDSGFYLCAWSGGAADTQYFGPGTRLTVL.

The chain links TRBV27 to TRBJ2-3; TRBD2 matches at 11 bases. Per the germline V gene, CDR1 is MNHEY and CDR2 is SMNVEV (reference sequence). The CDR3 is made up of 18 amino acids. Trimming at V came to 5 bases and at J to 6 bases, leaving 16 bases not matched to a gene. This CDR3 is CASSPLAPLAGVVDTQYF. CDR3 DNA: TGTGCCAGCAGTCCACTAGCCCCACTAGCGGGAGTAGTTGATACGCAGTATTTT.

V is TRBV7-9 and J is TRBJ1-2; D is undetermined. The CDR3 covers 13 residues. Germline values: CDR1 SEHNR, CDR2 FQNEAQ (reference sequence). V was trimmed by 5 bases and J by 9 bases, leaving 16 bases between them. The CDR3, as DNA: TGTGCCAGCAGCCAACAACCTGGACCGAGCTACACCTTC. It codes for CASSQQPGPSYTF.

The chain couples TRBV7-8 to TRBJ2-2; D is uncertain. V lost 3 bases to trimming and J lost 1 base, with 6 bases between them. Germline lookup yields CDR1 SGHVS and CDR2 FQNEAQ. This CDR3 is built from 14 residues. CDR3 nucleotide sequence: TGTGCCAGCAGCTTTCTTAGGAACACCGGGGAGCTGTTTTTT. This codes for CASSFLRNTGELFF.

The rearrangement uses TRBV5-1 and TRBJ1-2; no firm D call. V was pared by 3 bases and J by 1 base, with 7 bases between. The germline gives CDR1 SGHRS, CDR2 YFSETQ. This CDR3 contains 13 residues. The DNA for the CDR3 is TGCGCCAGCAGCTCGGACGGTAACTATGGCTACACCTTC. Protein product: CASSSDGNYGYTF.

The DNA of the CDR3 is TGTGCCAGCAGTGAAGCCGGACAGAGAGTCTACGAGCAGTACTTC. It specifies CASSEAGQRVYEQYF. The chain recombines TRBV2 with TRBJ2-7, with D maybe TRBD1 (6 bases). The V gene lost 0 bases and the J gene lost 3 bases, with 12 bases spanning the gap. The V gene's germline CDR1 is SNHLY and CDR2 FYNNEI. CDR3 size: 15 residues. Full variable domain (missing parts from reference TRBV2 and TRBJ2-7): EPEVTQTPSHQVTQMGQEVILRCVPISNHLYFYWYRQILGQKVEFLVSFYNNEISEKSEIFDDQFSVERPDGSNFTLKIRSTKLEDSAMYFCASSEAGQRVYEQYFGPGTRLTVT.

The rearrangement joins TRBV30 to TRBJ2-7; 10 nucleotides line up with TRBD2. The V gene end was trimmed by 0 bases and the J gene end by 9 bases; junction bases not matched to a gene: 8. CDR1 and CDR2 from the germline V gene are GTSNPN and SVGIG (reference sequence). The length of the CDR3 is 14 residues. The CDR3 DNA reads TGTGCCTGGAGTGTGGGGCTAGCGGGAGTCGCGCAGTACTTC. Its translation: CAWSVGLAGVAQYF.

CDR3 protein: CASSLLGGNTEAFF. The CDR3 DNA reads as TGTGCCAGCAGCTTACTGGGCGGGAACACTGAAGCTTTCTTT. This chain joins TRBV11-2 and TRBJ1-1; no firm D call. The germline V gene encodes CDR1 SGHAT and CDR2 FQNNGV. This CDR3 spans 14 amino acids. V dropped 2 bases and J dropped 1 base, with 8 bases sitting between them.